This T cell receptor (beta chain) stems from a study of cytomegalovirus exposure and HLA in healthy donors. In the study overall: Approximately 85 million unique TCRs from HLA-typed donors were held in an early release of data. Whole-study findings and limits: Productive status was seen about 90% or about 30% of the time for most TCR beta V segments in an earlier analysis. In terms of immune exposure information, only CMV serostatus was available.

V lost 9 bases to trimming and J lost 5 bases, with 16 bases between them. From germline, CDR1 is MRHNA and CDR2 SNTAGT. This CDR3 is 13 amino acids long. PCR used 60 Vbeta primers and 13 Jbeta primers. Profiled with immunoSEQ multiplex PCR; TCRdb holds only in-frame clones, not every one. The sample holds roughly 290,000 clones, 80% seen once. To note about this clone: Its target is not known.

The sequencing input was PBMCs. The chain joins TRBV6-4 to TRBJ1-2, with a possible D match to TRBD1 (6 bases). This TCR derives from a girl aged 2-10 years in good health and CMV-seronegative. The CDR3 sequence is CARNYRERYGYTF. CDR3 in DNA: TGTGCCAGAAACTACAGGGAGAGGTATGGCTACACCTTC.